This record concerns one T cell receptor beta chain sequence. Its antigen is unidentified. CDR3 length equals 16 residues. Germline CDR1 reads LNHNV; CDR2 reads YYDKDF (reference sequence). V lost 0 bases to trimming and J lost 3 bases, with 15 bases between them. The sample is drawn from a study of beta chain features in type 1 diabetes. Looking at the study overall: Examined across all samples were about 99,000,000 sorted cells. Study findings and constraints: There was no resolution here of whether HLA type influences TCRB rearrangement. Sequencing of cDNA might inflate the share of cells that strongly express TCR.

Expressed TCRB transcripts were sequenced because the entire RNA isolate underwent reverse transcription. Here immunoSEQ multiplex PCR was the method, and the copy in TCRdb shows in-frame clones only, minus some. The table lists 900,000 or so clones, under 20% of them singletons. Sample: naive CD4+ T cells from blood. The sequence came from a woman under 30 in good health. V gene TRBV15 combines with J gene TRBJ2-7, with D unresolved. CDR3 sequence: CATSRDGSSPIYEQYF. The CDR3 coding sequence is TGTGCCACCAGCAGAGATGGGTCTAGTCCAATCTACGAGCAGTACTTC.